The 18 T cell receptor beta chains presented below share a single source sample, sequenced in a study of T cells in tuberculosis. Sorting used thawed, overnight-rested PBMC stained with anti-CD3, a viability dye and GMM-loaded CD1B tetramer. CD1B tetramers were loaded with Rhodococcus equi-derived C32 glucose monomycolate. Assay: immunoSEQ multiplex PCR; the TCRdb copy retains only in-frame clones and omits some. Of 55,000 to 65,000 clones listed, around 86% are singletons. Sequences were obtained from CD1b-GMM tetramer-negative cells sorted from PBMCs. These receptors originate from an adult woman with latent tuberculosis.

A note on this clone: Compared with germline, one end of the junction differs, possibly owing to a read error. J is TRBJ2-1 and V is TRBV7-9, with D possibly TRBD2 on 6 matching bases. Germline V gene sequence: CDR1 SEHNR, CDR2 FQNEAQ (reference sequence). The CDR3 has 14 residues. This CDR3 reads CASSLALALDEQFF. CDR3 DNA sequence: TGTGCCAGCAGCCTAGCACTAGCTCTAGATGAGCAGTTCTTC.

The chain uses TRBV15 and TRBJ1-1, with D unresolved. V lost 4 bases and J lost 11, with 14 bases in between. The CDR3 has 12 residues. Germline CDR1 and CDR2: LNHNV and YYDKDF (reference sequence). The CDR3 DNA reads TGTGCCACCAGCACAGATCGTAAGCGGGCTTTCTTT. Protein: CATSTDRKRAFF.

CDR3 in amino acids: CASSLLAGGSGNEQFF. DNA of the CDR3: TGCGCCAGCAGCCTACTAGCGGGAGGTTCTGGAAATGAGCAGTTCTTC. The rearrangement joins TRBV5-1 to TRBJ2-1; 12 bases fit TRBD2. Germline loops: CDR1 SGHRS, CDR2 YFSETQ. V gave up 4 bases and J gave up 7 bases; unmatched junction bases: 9. The CDR3 has 16 residues.

V gene TRBV18 combines with J gene TRBJ2-7, with D possibly TRBD1 on 6 matching bases. Trimming took off 3 bases at V and 4 bases at J, with 13 bases between the two ends. The CDR3 totals 14 residues. Germline V CDR1 and CDR2: KGHSH, LQKENI. In DNA form, the CDR3 reads TGTGCCAGCTCACCCTACGAGGACAGATACGAGCAGTACTTC. Its translation: CASSPYEDRYEQYF. The variable domain in full, with the rest retrieved from reference TRBV18 and TRBJ2-7, is NAGVMQNPRHLVRRRGQEARLRCSPMKGHSHVYWYRQLPEEGLKFMVYLQKENIIDESGMPKERFSAEFPKEGPSILRIQQVVRGDSAAYFCASSPYEDRYEQYFGPGTRLTVT.

V gene TRBV5-1 combines with J gene TRBJ2-7; 8 positions agree with TRBD1. CDR1 and CDR2 (germline): SGHRS, YFSETQ. This CDR3 contains 13 residues. With 5 bases clipped from V and 1 base from J, the junction kept 2 bases outside the gene matches. As DNA, the CDR3 is TGCGCCAGCAGAAGGACAGGGTCCTACGAGCAGTACTTC. This gives the protein CASRRTGSYEQYF.

J is TRBJ1-1 and V is TRBV19; 9 bases align to TRBD1. Trimming removed 2 bases from V and 1 base from J; junction bases left unmatched: 11. The CDR3 is 18 amino acids. Germline CDR1 LNHDA, CDR2 SQIVND (reference sequence). CDR3 nucleotide sequence: TGTGCCAGTAGTATAAGTTTCGTACAGGGGGCGCGGAACACTGAAGCTTTCTTT. It codes for CASSISFVQGARNTEAFF.

The V gene is TRBV7-3, the J gene TRBJ2-1, with D perhaps TRBD2 (5 bases). This CDR3 contains 14 residues. Germline assignment: CDR1 SGHTA and CDR2 FQGTGA. V was clipped by 5 bases and J by 5 bases, with 13 bases between them. The CDR3: CASSMSEGHNEQFF. The CDR3 nucleotides are TGTGCCAGCAGCATGTCCGAGGGTCACAATGAGCAGTTCTTC.

V usage is TRBV11-2 and J usage is TRBJ2-1; D uncertain. Germline V gene data show CDR1 as SGHAT and CDR2 as FQNNGV. V gave up 4 bases and J gave up 6 bases, with 10 bases separating them. The CDR3 is 13 amino acids. In DNA form, the CDR3 reads TGTGCCAGCAGCTCATCGCTGAGCAATGAGCAGTTCTTC. Translating it yields CASSSSLSNEQFF.

V gene TRBV30 combines with J gene TRBJ1-1; D is uncertain. The germline V gene has CDR1 GTSNPN and CDR2 SVGIG (reference sequence). The CDR3 runs to 16 residues. The ends were cut back, 0 bases at V and 6 bases at J, with 20 bases in the middle. CDR3 DNA sequence: TGTGCCTGGAGTGTACGGTTTTTCGGGATTTTGGCTGAAGCTTTCTTT. Its protein product is CAWSVRFFGILAEAFF.

In its sample, this clone was seen a few times. The V call is TRBV2, the J call TRBJ1-5; no firm D call. In germline, CDR1 is SNHLY, CDR2 FYNNEI. The CDR3 extends over 12 amino acids. Trimming pared 3 bases from V and 6 bases from J, leaving 6 bases between. CDR3 protein: CASSDISQPQHF. In nucleotides, the CDR3 is TGTGCCAGCAGTGATATTAGTCAGCCCCAGCATTTT.

The chain links TRBV10-1 to TRBJ2-7, with D possibly TRBD2 on 6 matching bases. The CDR3 is 13 residues long. Germline V gene sequence: CDR1 WNHNN, CDR2 SYGVQD (reference sequence). Trimming pared 5 bases from V and 4 bases from J, leaving 12 bases between. CDR3 bases: TGCGCCAGCAGTAAGGGACTTATTTACGAGCAGTACTTC. Its protein is CASSKGLIYEQYF.

This chain connects TRBV28 to TRBJ1-6, with D perhaps TRBD1 (5 bases). CDR3 length: 17 amino acids. Between the trimmed V and J ends, which lost 3 bases and 14 bases, there was a span of 26 bases. CDR1 is MDHEN, CDR2 SYDVKM, per germline. The CDR3 sequence is CASSFPLASRVLLALHF. In DNA form, the CDR3 reads TGTGCCAGCAGTTTTCCCCTCGCCAGCAGGGTCCTTTTGGCCCTCCACTTT.

The chain recombines TRBV6-6 with TRBJ1-2, with 7 bases lining up with TRBD1. Germline trimming cut 4 bases from V and 6 bases from J; bases unmatched to any gene: 8. This CDR3 contains 14 residues. The germline V gene has CDR1 MNHNY and CDR2 SVGAGI (reference sequence). CDR3 in DNA: TGTGCCAGCAGTTTCGGACAGGCGGGGCATGGCTACACCTTC. Its protein is CASSFGQAGHGYTF.

The chain employs TRBV7-2 and TRBJ2-3; D uncertain. Germline CDR1 SGHTA, CDR2 FQGNSA. Trimming left V 7 bases short and J 1 base short, with 15 bases between. The CDR3 has 15 residues. Here the CDR3 reads CASIETTVGTDTQYF. The CDR3 DNA reads TGTGCCAGCATCGAAACGACTGTGGGCACAGATACGCAGTATTTT. The variable domain in full, completed from reference TRBV7-2 and TRBJ2-3, reads GAGVSQSPSNKVTEKGKDVELRCDPISGHTALYWYRQSLGQGLEFLIYFQGNSAPDKSGLPSDRFSAERTGGSVSTLTIQRTQQEDSAVYLCASIETTVGTDTQYFGPGTRLTVL.

The rearrangement joins TRBV7-6 to TRBJ1-3; D might be TRBD1 (5 bases). V lost 3 bases, J lost 4 bases, and 13 bases lay in between. The CDR3 has 15 amino acids. Per germline, CDR1 SGHVS and CDR2 FNYEAQ. As DNA, the CDR3 is TGTGCCAGCAGCTTTGGAGGGGATCCAGGAAACACCATATATTTT. This gives the protein CASSFGGDPGNTIYF.

J is TRBJ1-2 and V is TRBV5-1; 7 bases agree with TRBD1. V lost 5 bases to trimming and J lost 4 bases; unmatched junction nucleotides: 11. This CDR3 comprises 15 residues. The germline V gene encodes CDR1 SGHRS and CDR2 YFSETQ. This CDR3 is CASRPTWGQPYGYTF. For the CDR3, the DNA is TGCGCCAGCAGGCCAACTTGGGGACAGCCCTATGGCTACACCTTC.

This clone has more than one count but fewer than ten. The chain has TRBV27 and TRBJ1-2, with 10 positions matching TRBD1. J was trimmed by 7 bases and V by 5 bases; bases with no gene match: 16. The germline V gene encodes CDR1 MNHEY and CDR2 SMNVEV (reference sequence). This CDR3 has 17 amino acids. The CDR3 loop reads CASSDIQPGQGGVGYTF. The DNA of the CDR3 is TGTGCCAGCAGTGACATACAGCCCGGACAGGGGGGAGTTGGCTACACCTTC.

The rearrangement uses TRBV19 and TRBJ1-6; D is uncertain. Germline CDR1 is LNHDA and CDR2 is SQIVND (reference sequence). With 3 bases removed from V and 7 bases from J, the gap between germline ends came to 10 bases. The CDR3 loop spans 14 amino acids. The CDR3 sequence is CASSIGRGNSPLHF. The DNA for the CDR3 is TGTGCCAGTAGTATCGGACGGGGAAATTCACCCCTCCACTTT.